The 12 T cell receptor beta chains below come from one sample, sequenced in a study of CXCR3-negative and CXCR3-positive naive CD8 T cells. The TRB libraries of cDNA were built by UMI-labeled 5' RACE. TCRdb reprocessed the 5' RACE reads, keeping one entry per CDR3 protein, no DNA. The sample totals 56,000 or so distinct CDR3 sequences. The sequencing input was memory CD8+ T cells from blood. These receptor sequences come from a human donor in good health. Some clones in this sample may be carry-over from other donors' samples.

The V gene is TRBV7-2, the J gene TRBJ1-5; TCRdb reports TRBD1, a call that lacks DNA to check it against. The V gene's germline CDR1 is SGHTA and CDR2 FQGNSA. The CDR3 loop spans 13 amino acids. The CDR3: CASRDRDSQPQHF.

The chain has TRBV5-1 and TRBJ2-5; TCRdb calls TRBD1, which cannot be checked without DNA. This CDR3 spans 16 amino acids. Per germline, CDR1 SGHRS and CDR2 YFSETQ. CDR3 amino acids: CASSLGERISRETQYF.

This chain joins TRBV29-1 and TRBJ2-1; TCRdb names TRBD2, which stays unverified in the absence of DNA. CDR3 size: 12 residues. Germline CDR1 is SQVTM and CDR2 is ANQGSEA. CDR3 in amino acids: CSVDQLANEQFF.

The chain has TRBV28 and TRBJ2-7; checking the TCRdb D call of TRBD2 is not possible without DNA. Germline CDR1 and CDR2: MDHEN and SYDVKM. The CDR3 length is 15 residues. CDR3 sequence: CASTQGSFTEDEQYF.

This sequence joins TRBV7-2 and TRBJ2-5. In germline, CDR1 is SGHTA, CDR2 FQGNSA. The CDR3 consists of 11 residues. The CDR3: CASSLDETQYF. Full variable domain (outside the CDR3, taken from reference TRBV7-2 and TRBJ2-5): GAGVSQSPSNKVTEKGKDVELRCDPISGHTALYWYRQSLGQGLEFLIYFQGNSAPDKSGLPSDRFSAERTGGSVSTLTIQRTQQEDSAVYLCASSLDETQYFGPGTRLLVL.

This rearrangement joins TRBV20-1 to TRBJ1-1. Per the germline V gene, CDR1 is DFQATT and CDR2 is SNEGSKA (reference sequence). The CDR3 is 13 amino acids. The CDR3 loop is CSALDTRDTEAFF.

The CDR3 sequence is CASTLKRGGNTGELFF. The chain employs TRBV27 and TRBJ2-2; with no DNA, the TCRdb D assignment of TRBD2 cannot be verified. Germline V gene sequence: CDR1 MNHEY, CDR2 SMNVEV (reference sequence). The length of the CDR3 is 16 residues.

The chain carries TRBV28 and TRBJ2-7. Germline CDR1 MDHEN, CDR2 SYDVKM. This CDR3 spans 13 amino acids. CDR3 amino acids: CASSTTDHYEQYF. Filled out from reference TRBV28 and TRBJ2-7, the complete variable domain reads DVKVTQSSRYLVKRTGEKVFLECVQDMDHENMFWYRQDPGLGLRLIYFSYDVKMKEKGDIPEGYSVSREKKERFSLILESASTNQTSMYLCASSTTDHYEQYFGPGTRLTVT.

This rearrangement joins TRBV7-2 to TRBJ1-2. The CDR3 extends over 14 amino acids. The germline V gene has CDR1 SGHTA and CDR2 FQGNSA. This CDR3 is CASLRIGEGYGYTF.

This chain connects TRBV7-3 to TRBJ2-5; absent DNA, TCRdb's TRBD2 call cannot be checked. There are 15 residues in the CDR3. Germline loops: CDR1 SGHTA, CDR2 FQGTGA. This CDR3 reads CASSLTGWGGETQYF.

The chain combines TRBV29-1 with TRBJ2-2; TCRdb picks TRBD1, but there is no DNA to check that call. This CDR3 comprises 12 residues. The germline V gene encodes CDR1 SQVTM and CDR2 ANQGSEA. This CDR3 reads CSVTGATGELFF.

The genes are TRBV19 and TRBJ2-3; absent DNA, TCRdb's TRBD1 call cannot be checked. Per the germline V gene, CDR1 is LNHDA and CDR2 is SQIVND (reference sequence). The CDR3 runs to 16 residues. CDR3 region: CASTSSSTGFADTQYF. Full variable domain (rest looked up from reference TRBV19 and TRBJ2-3): DGGITQSPKYLFRKEGQNVTLSCEQNLNHDAMYWYRQDPGQGLRLIYYSQIVNDFQKGDIAEGYSVSREKKESFPLTVTSAQKNPTAFYLCASTSSSTGFADTQYFGPGTRLTVL.